This TCR beta chain was documented in a study of T cell changes during pregnancy in multiple sclerosis. Clones were sequenced by immunoSEQ multiplex PCR, and TCRdb holds only the in-frame ones, with some missing. The profile shows some 51,000 clones, around 93% of them singletons. The V end was cut by 4 bases, the J end by 3 bases, with 13 bases between. The CDR3 runs 15 residues. CDR1 is KGHSY and CDR2 is FQNENV in the germline V gene. This material consisted of CD8+ T cells from peripheral blood mononuclear cells, taken in the first trimester of pregnancy. This TCR derives from a female donor with multiple sclerosis, enrolled in a pregnancy study. The chain combines TRBV16 with TRBJ2-1, with D perhaps matching TRBD1 (6 bases). CDR3 region: CASSPKQGLYNEQFF. DNA of the CDR3: TGTGCCAGCAGCCCCAAGCAGGGGCTCTACAATGAGCAGTTCTTC.